Reported below is one TCR beta chain. The sample holds many counts of this clonotype. Its antigen target is currently unknown. It has no much larger one-base neighbor in the sample; base qualities were not kept. The germline V gene (reference sequence) gives CDR1 as GTSNPN and CDR2 as SVGIG. From its cysteine to its phenylalanine, the CDR3 spans 13 amino acids. The DNA shown is the 39-base CDR3, in frame from base 1. V is cut by 2 bases and J by 3 bases, and the space between the germline ends is 8 bases. This sample stems from a study of neurological immune-mediated disorders (dated by TCRdb to the late 2010s). In the study overall: Of the approximately 35 multiple sclerosis patients, roughly 30 had relapsing-remitting MS and 3 had secondary progressive MS. Peripheral blood TCR-beta repertoires from HTLV-I-associated myelopathy (HAM/TSP) patients, multiple sclerosis patients and healthy controls were compared by UMI-based sequencing. Alongside PBMC samples, the set of more than 80 TCR-beta libraries contained longitudinal samples, technical triplicates, and paired CD4+ and CD8+ T-cell subsets that had been sorted. The cohort comprised about 68 subjects: about 14 HAM/TSP patients, 34 multiple sclerosis patients and approximately 20 healthy controls. What the research found in general, with its limitations: TCR clonal expansion was highest in HAM/TSP patients and lowest in MS patients, with MS patients falling below even healthy controls. No clinical or MRI features were associated with the MS cluster, and the authors said that larger cohorts are needed. In phylogenetic analysis, the repertoires of 18 of 34 MS patients grouped into a cluster of related CDR3 sequences, which suggests a possible signature at the repertoire level. Across subjects, expanded clones never shared an identical CDR3 amino acid sequence, which suggests that the TCR-beta repertoires in every group were private.

For the unsorted PBMC libraries, 2 million PBMCs were stored in RNAlater at -80 degrees C until RNA extraction and were used to generate the libraries. The multiple sclerosis patients were enrolled in a US clinical protocol that used magnetic resonance imaging to evaluate disease progression. PBMCs were separated from peripheral blood using Ficoll-Hypaque density gradient centrifugation and then cryopreserved in liquid nitrogen. cDNA was synthesized by template-switch 5'RACE using a primer carrying a 10-nucleotide random unique molecular identifier by which each TCR transcript was tagged. Over 180 million TCR-beta sequences, covering 15-18 subjects, were produced in each sequencing run. The RNeasy kit was used to extract total RNA. Using the KAPA Real-time Library Amplification kit, TCR-beta VDJ regions were amplified with primers for the TCR constant region and the 5'RACE anchor. A first PCR added sample indexes and Illumina adaptors, after which a second PCR increased the library yield. After Ampure bead purification, the TCR product of roughly 650 bp was size-selected on a 2% E-gel SizeSelection system. Before pooling, library quality was assessed on a Bioanalyzer, concentration was determined with Qubit, and library quantification was performed with the Kapa Library Quantification kit. An Illumina HiSeq 2500 sequenced the libraries paired-end 2 x 150 bp. To increase sequence diversity, roughly 24-32% phiX was spiked into each library pool. Processing in the source paper ran as follows. Quality-filtered reads were processed with the UMI-based MiGEC pipeline, which removed over 75% of raw TCR sequences during error correction. VDJ genes were aligned to IMGT germline references, and each clonotype was defined by a unique CDR3 amino acid sequence together with V-J genes. Clonal expansion, Shannon diversity and CDR3 relatedness (CalcPairwiseDistances, ClusterSamples) were evaluated with VDJtools, and phylogenetic trees were built with CLCbio workbench. Using coefficient-of-variation modelling across technical triplicates, the study counted a clone as expanded if it had at least 8 unique UMIs. Clones were called with MiXCR by TCRdb after fastp trimmed the public reads at Q25, and only in-frame beta chains were retained. Under each unique CDR3 protein, matching rows form one entry showing the most common genes and DNA. The authors' filters were not applied to this entry. The sample table records just over 95,000 distinct CDR3 sequences; 3% to 4.5% of these occur just once. The leading ten clones occupy about 6% of the sample.

The TCR comes from a woman in her late teens or twenties with multiple sclerosis. This chain is built from TRBV30 and TRBJ1-5, and perhaps TRBD1 as D gene, on 6 matching bases. Sequencing used PBMCs. At the DNA level, the sequence is TGTGCCTGGAGTTGGACAGACAATCAGCCCCAGCATTTT. Translated, this gives CAWSWTDNQPQHF.